This is a list of T cell receptor beta chains from one sample in a study of T-cell reconstitution after alpha-beta-depleted transplantation in children. TCRdb re-called the PCR reads with MiXCR, one entry per CDR3 protein. The sample has 130,000 to 150,000 distinct CDR3 sequences, around 10% seen once; the top ten hold around 18%. The sample was PBMCs, mostly from graft donor cells, taken 180 days after TCRalphabeta/CD19-depleted stem cell transplant. The receptor source for this set is a female patient aged 2 to 10 who had a stem cell transplant for congenital amegakaryocytic thrombocytopenia, so the T cells may come from the graft donor. The CDR3 runs from the conserved cysteine through the conserved F or W. The D gene is left open where the match is weak. Clone size is shown for a subset of rows, as once, few, many or a class of expanded clone.

>NA|TRBV6-1|NA|TRBJ2-4
TGTGCCAGCAGTCCCTCTCTAGGGGTCAAAAACATTCAGTACTTC
CASSPSLGVKNIQYF
>NA|TRBV4-3|NA|TRBJ2-7
TGCGCCAGCAGCCAAGATCCTTTTGAGGGAGGCCACGAGCAGTACTTC
CASSQDPFEGGHEQYF
>few|TRBV19|NA|TRBJ1-5
TGTGCCAGTAGTAGGGTGGGGGCAAAAGGTCAGCCCCAGCATTTT
CASSRVGAKGQPQHF
>NA|TRBV4-1|NA|TRBJ2-7
TGCGCCAGCAGCCGAGTCTACCGGGGGTACGAGCAGTACTTC
CASSRVYRGYEQYF
>NA|TRBV18|NA|TRBJ1-2
TGTGCCAGCTCACCCCCACTACTAGACTATGGCTACACCTTC
CASSPPLLDYGYTF
>NA|TRBV12-3/TRBV12-4|NA|TRBJ2-3
TGTGCCAGCAGTTGGGCAGGCTCAGATACGCAGTATTTT
CASSWAGSDTQYF
>many|TRBV7-2|TRBD2|TRBJ2-1
TGTGCCAGCAGCTTAGTGACTAGCTTTGGGGATGAGCAGTTCTTC
CASSLVTSFGDEQFF
>few|TRBV2|NA|TRBJ2-2
TGTGCCAGCAGTGTCGCAGGAAGCGCGAACACCGGGGAGCTGTTTTTT
CASSVAGSANTGELFF
>NA|TRBV11-2|NA|TRBJ2-5
TGTGCCAGCAGCTTAGGGGTCGGGGAACGGGAGACCCAGTACTTC
CASSLGVGERETQYF
>many|TRBV28|NA|TRBJ1-4
TGTGCCAGCAGACCTCAGGGACTTGGGGAAAAACTGTTTTTT
CASRPQGLGEKLFF
>NA|TRBV5-1|NA|TRBJ1-2
TGCGCCAGCACCGCGGAGGGTACCTATGGCTACACCTTC
CASTAEGTYGYTF
>many|TRBV7-8|NA|TRBJ2-3
TGTGCCAGCAGCTACCTACCCCAGGTGGTAAGGAGCACAGATACGCAGTATTTT
CASSYLPQVVRSTDTQYF
>many|TRBV20-1|TRBD2|TRBJ2-1
TGCAGTGGCCTAGCGGGAGCGTCTGTATCAAATGAGCAGTTCTTC
CSGLAGASVSNEQFF
>NA|TRBV20-1|NA|TRBJ1-2
TGCAGTGCTAGAGATCTCATTAGTTACACCTTC
CSARDLISYTF
>NA|TRBV7-2|NA|TRBJ2-7
TGTGCCAGCAGCTCTTACAGGGTAAACTACGAGCAGTACTTC
CASSSYRVNYEQYF
>many|TRBV28|NA|TRBJ1-1
TGTGCCAGCAGGCCCACAGAAGCCGGGAGGCACACTGAAGCTTTCTTT
CASRPTEAGRHTEAFF
>NA|TRBV12-5|NA|TRBJ1-5
TGTGCTAGTGGCCCCCCCGACGGCCGGGGCGGGAGCAATCAGCCCCAGCATTTT
CASGPPDGRGGSNQPQHF
>many|TRBV11-2|TRBD1|TRBJ1-6
TGTGCCAGCAGCTCTACGGGACAGAATAATTCACCCCTCCACTTT
CASSSTGQNNSPLHF
>NA|TRBV4-2|TRBD2|TRBJ2-6
TGTGCCAGCAGCCAAGATCCGGCGGGGGGCCACTCTGGGGCCAACGTCCTGACTTTC
CASSQDPAGGHSGANVLTF
>many|TRBV20-1|TRBD2|TRBJ2-7
TGCAGTGCCTCCCGACTAGCGGGAGCCTACGAGCAGTACTTC
CSASRLAGAYEQYF
>NA|TRBV2|NA|TRBJ1-5
TGTGCCAGCAGTGAAGGCACCTCGACGCAGCCCCAGCATTTT
CASSEGTSTQPQHF
>few|TRBV7-8|NA|TRBJ2-1
TGTGCCAGCAGCTTAGAGACAGAAGACAATGAGCAGTTCTTC
CASSLETEDNEQFF
>many|TRBV27|TRBD1|TRBJ1-3
TGTGCCAGCGGGGAACAGGGGGCCTCTGGAAACACCATATATTTT
CASGEQGASGNTIYF
>NA|TRBV27|TRBD1|TRBJ1-1
TGTGCCAGCAGTACACAGGGCGGGGAGGGGGCGACTGAAGCTTTCTTT
CASSTQGGEGATEAFF
>NA|TRBV12-3/TRBV12-4|TRBD1|TRBJ1-1
TGTGCCAGCAGTTTAGGAACTGGACAGGTCGAAGGGGCTGAAGCTTTCTTT
CASSLGTGQVEGAEAFF
>many|TRBV20-1|TRBD2|TRBJ2-7
TGCAGTGCTAGAGAGGGGGGGAATTTTTACGAGCAGTACTTC
CSAREGGNFYEQYF
>many|TRBV12-3/TRBV12-4|NA|TRBJ2-3
TGTGCCAGCAGTTTAGCGCTGGCAGGGGTCCACACAGATACGCAGTATTTT
CASSLALAGVHTDTQYF
>many|TRBV5-1|TRBD1|TRBJ2-5
TGCGCCAGCAGCTTGGTGGCAGGGGGCTTGGAGACCCAGTACTTC
CASSLVAGGLETQYF
>many|TRBV5-8|TRBD2|TRBJ2-7
TGTGCCAGCAGCTTGTTCGGGACTAGCGACTACGAGCAGTACTTC
CASSLFGTSDYEQYF
>many|TRBV6-2/TRBV6-3|TRBD2|TRBJ2-1
TGTGCCAGCAGTCTAGCGGGAGGGCCCAATGAGCAGTTCTTC
CASSLAGGPNEQFF
>few|TRBV20-1|TRBD1|TRBJ2-7
TGCAGTGCTACCCGAAACCTTACAGGGGCTTCCTCCTACGAGCAGTACTTC
CSATRNLTGASSYEQYF
>many|TRBV9|TRBD1|TRBJ1-5
TGTGCCAGCAGCGTAGGACAGGGAAGGCAGCCCCAGCATTTT
CASSVGQGRQPQHF
>few|TRBV20-1|TRBD2|TRBJ2-5
TGCAGTGCTACCGGGACTAGCGGGAGGGTTGGGACCCAGTACTTC
CSATGTSGRVGTQYF
>NA|TRBV4-3|NA|TRBJ2-5
TGCGCCAGCAGCCAAGTACACCGGGACGATGAGACCCAGTACTTC
CASSQVHRDDETQYF
>many|TRBV20-1|NA|TRBJ2-1
TGCAGCCCAGCCCCGAATGAGCAGTTCTTC
CSPAPNEQFF
>few|TRBV7-9|NA|TRBJ2-6
TGTGCCAGCCTTTTGAGCTCTGGGGCCAACGTCCTGACTTTC
CASLLSSGANVLTF
>medium-sized|TRBV27|TRBD1|TRBJ1-5
TGTGCCAGCAGCCCAAACAGGGGAAATCAGCCCCAGCATTTT
CASSPNRGNQPQHF
>NA|TRBV11-3|TRBD1|TRBJ1-2
TGTGCCAGCAGCTTCCCTCTACCAGGGACAGGGCACTACACCTTC
CASSFPLPGTGHYTF
>NA|TRBV20-1|NA|TRBJ1-5
TGCAGTGCTAGAGTAGGTGTTTATAGCAATCAGCCCCAGCATTTT
CSARVGVYSNQPQHF
>many|TRBV12-3/TRBV12-4|NA|TRBJ1-1
TGTGCCAGCAGTTTTCGGAGTAACACTGAAGCTTTCTTT
CASSFRSNTEAFF
>few|TRBV18|TRBD1|TRBJ2-5
TGTGCCAGCTCACACGGAACCGGGACAGGCCAAGAGACCCAGTACTTC
CASSHGTGTGQETQYF
>NA|TRBV7-2|TRBD1|TRBJ1-3
TGTGCCAGCAGCCGAAGACAGGGCCCGGGAAACACCATATATTTT
CASSRRQGPGNTIYF
>few|TRBV25-1|NA|TRBJ2-3
TGTGCCAGCAGTGAACCGGCTATTACTACGCAGTATTTT
CASSEPAITTQYF
>NA|TRBV7-9|TRBD2|TRBJ2-7
TGTGCCAGCAGCGCGACTAGCGGGAGCTCCTACGAGCAGTACTTC
CASSATSGSSYEQYF
>many|TRBV29-1|NA|TRBJ2-7
TGCAGCGCACAGGACCCCATGAACTACGAGCAGTACTTC
CSAQDPMNYEQYF
>many|TRBV5-5|NA|TRBJ2-7
TGTGCCAGCAGCTTCCTCCCCGGCGAGCAGTACTTC
CASSFLPGEQYF
>few|TRBV20-1|TRBD2|TRBJ2-5
TGCAGTGCTAGAGATCCAGCGGGGGACCAAGAGACCCAGTACTTC
CSARDPAGDQETQYF
>NA|TRBV19|NA|TRBJ1-5
TGTGCCAGTAGTATCGGTGTGGATCAGCCCCAGCATTTT
CASSIGVDQPQHF
>few|TRBV4-1|NA|TRBJ1-1
TGCGCCAGCAGCCAACTTCCAACACTGGGCGGCACTGAAGCTTTCTTT
CASSQLPTLGGTEAFF
>many|TRBV7-3|TRBD1|TRBJ2-7
TGTGCCAGCAGCCCCAGCGCAGGGGGACCCTCCGAGCAGTACTTC
CASSPSAGGPSEQYF
>NA|TRBV18|NA|TRBJ2-6
TGTGCCAGCTCACCATCTTGGGGACCTGGGGCCAACGTCCTGACTTTC
CASSPSWGPGANVLTF
>many|TRBV20-1|NA|TRBJ2-1
TGCAGTGCTAGCGGTTGGGAGCAGGTCTACAATGAGCAGTTCTTC
CSASGWEQVYNEQFF
>NA|TRBV9|NA|TRBJ2-7
TGTGCCAGCAGCAAATGGGACGGCACCTACGAGCAGTACTTC
CASSKWDGTYEQYF
>many|TRBV28|TRBD1|TRBJ1-5
TGTGCCAGCAGAGTGACAGGGCCCAATCAGCCCCAGCATTTT
CASRVTGPNQPQHF
>few|TRBV28|NA|TRBJ1-5
TGTGCCAGCTCATTGGTTCAGCGTCCCTTCAATCAGCCCCAGCATTTT
CASSLVQRPFNQPQHF
>many|TRBV20-1|TRBD2|TRBJ2-5
TGCAGTGCTAGATTGTCTAGCGGTCCCGGGACCCAGTACTTC
CSARLSSGPGTQYF
>many|TRBV5-6|NA|TRBJ2-3
TGTGCCAGCAGCTGGAGGGGGCTGGATACGCAGTATTTT
CASSWRGLDTQYF
>NA|TRBV28|NA|TRBJ1-5
TGTGCCAGCAGTCTAACAGTGCTAGGTCAGCCCCAGCATTTT
CASSLTVLGQPQHF
>many|TRBV29-1|NA|TRBJ1-2
TGCAGCGAAGGGGACACCGGGACCTTC
CSEGDTGTF
>many|TRBV12-3/TRBV12-4|NA|TRBJ1-5
TGTGCCAGCAGTGACGGGACGGGTCAGCCCCAGCATTTT
CASSDGTGQPQHF